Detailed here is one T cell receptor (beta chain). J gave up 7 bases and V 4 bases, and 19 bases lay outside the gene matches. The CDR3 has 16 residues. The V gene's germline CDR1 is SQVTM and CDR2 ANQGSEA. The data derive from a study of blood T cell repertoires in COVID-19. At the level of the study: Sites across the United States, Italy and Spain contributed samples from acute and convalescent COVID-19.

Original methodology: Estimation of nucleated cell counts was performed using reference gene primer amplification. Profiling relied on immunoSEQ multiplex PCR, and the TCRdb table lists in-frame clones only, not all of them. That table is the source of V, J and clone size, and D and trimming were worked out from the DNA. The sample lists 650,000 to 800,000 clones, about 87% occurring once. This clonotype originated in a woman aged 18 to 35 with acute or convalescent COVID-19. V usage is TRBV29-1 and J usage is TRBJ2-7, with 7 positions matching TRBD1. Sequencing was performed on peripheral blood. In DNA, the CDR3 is TGCAGCGTTGCGGGCCACCCGGACAGGTCTTTTGGGGAGCAGTACTTC. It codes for CSVAGHPDRSFGEQYF.